This T cell receptor (beta chain) was recovered during a study of blood T cells in healthy people across ages. This clonotype was recorded many times. It was with a sample-barcoded 5' primer and a J-beta primer mix that a second PCR of about 6 to 12 cycles was run. Each cDNA molecule received a tag from a template-switch adaptor that had 12 random nucleotides. One entry per CDR3 protein results from TCRdb running MiXCR on the 5' RACE reads. The sample holds over 950,000 distinct CDR3 sequences, 35% to 45% seen once. The germline V gene encodes CDR1 LGHDT and CDR2 YNNKEL (reference sequence). With 0 bases removed from V and 3 bases from J, the gap between germline ends came to 14 bases. The CDR3 consists of 16 residues.

The sequencing input was blood. The chain links TRBV3-1 to TRBJ1-1; the D gene is possibly TRBD1 (6 bases). The clonotype was recovered from a man aged 18 to 35 in good health. CDR3 region: CASSQDWGGADTEAFF. In DNA, the CDR3 is TGTGCCAGCAGCCAAGATTGGGGGGGCGCAGACACTGAAGCTTTCTTT.